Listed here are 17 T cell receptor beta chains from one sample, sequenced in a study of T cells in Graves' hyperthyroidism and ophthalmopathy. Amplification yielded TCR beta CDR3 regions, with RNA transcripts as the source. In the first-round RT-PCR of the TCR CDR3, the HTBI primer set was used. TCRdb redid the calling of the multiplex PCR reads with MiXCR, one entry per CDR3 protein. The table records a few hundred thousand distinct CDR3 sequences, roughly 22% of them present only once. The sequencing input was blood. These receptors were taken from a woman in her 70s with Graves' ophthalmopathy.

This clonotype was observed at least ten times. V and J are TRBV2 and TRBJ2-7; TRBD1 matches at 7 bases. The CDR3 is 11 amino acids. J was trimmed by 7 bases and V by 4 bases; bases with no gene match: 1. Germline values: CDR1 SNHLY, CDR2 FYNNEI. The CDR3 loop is CASSVTGEQYF. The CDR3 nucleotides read TGTGCCAGCAGTGTGACAGGGGAGCAGTACTTC.

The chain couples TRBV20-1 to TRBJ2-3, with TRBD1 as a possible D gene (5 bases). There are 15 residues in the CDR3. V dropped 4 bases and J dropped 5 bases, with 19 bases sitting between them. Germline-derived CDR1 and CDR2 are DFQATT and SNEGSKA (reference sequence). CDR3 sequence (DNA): TGCAGTGCTACCACTTGGACAACCAACGAAGATACGCAGTATTTT. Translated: CSATTWTTNEDTQYF.

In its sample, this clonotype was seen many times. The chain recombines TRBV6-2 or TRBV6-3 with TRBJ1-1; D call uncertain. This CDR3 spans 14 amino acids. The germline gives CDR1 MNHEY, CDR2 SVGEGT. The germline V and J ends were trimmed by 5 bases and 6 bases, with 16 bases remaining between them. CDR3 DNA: TGTGCCAGCAGTCCCGGTGGAGGAGTAGCTGAAGCTTTCTTT. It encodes CASSPGGGVAEAFF.

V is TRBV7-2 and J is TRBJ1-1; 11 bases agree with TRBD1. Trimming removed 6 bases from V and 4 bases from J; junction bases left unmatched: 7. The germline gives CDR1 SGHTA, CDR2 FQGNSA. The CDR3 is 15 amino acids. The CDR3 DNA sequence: TGTGCCAGCAGAAACAGGACAGGGGGCATCACTGAAGCTTTCTTT. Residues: CASRNRTGGITEAFF.

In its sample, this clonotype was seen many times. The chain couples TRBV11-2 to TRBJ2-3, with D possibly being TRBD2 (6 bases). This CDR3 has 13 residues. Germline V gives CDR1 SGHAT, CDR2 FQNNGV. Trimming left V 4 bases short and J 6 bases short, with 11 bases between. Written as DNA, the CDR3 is TGTGCCAGCAGCTCCAGGGACTCTGATACGCAGTATTTT. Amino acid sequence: CASSSRDSDTQYF.

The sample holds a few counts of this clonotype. DNA of the CDR3: TGTGCCAGCAGTGAACAAATTTCCAGCGGGAGGGTGGATACGCAGTATTTT. It yields the protein CASSEQISSGRVDTQYF. V gene TRBV6-1 combines with J gene TRBJ2-3, with TRBD2 matching over 10 bases. V gave up 2 bases and J gave up 6 bases; unmatched junction bases: 11. The CDR3 totals 17 residues. CDR1 and CDR2 (germline): MNHNS, SASEGT.

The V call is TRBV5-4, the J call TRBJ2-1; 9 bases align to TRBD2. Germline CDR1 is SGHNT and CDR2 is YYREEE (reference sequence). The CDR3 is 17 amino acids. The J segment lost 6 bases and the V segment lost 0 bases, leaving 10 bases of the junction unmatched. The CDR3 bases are TGTGCCAGCAGCTTGGGCGGCGGGAGGGCCATGGGCAATGAGCAGTTCTTC. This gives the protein CASSLGGGRAMGNEQFF. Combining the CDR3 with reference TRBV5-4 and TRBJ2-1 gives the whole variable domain ETGVTQSPTHLIKTRGQQVTLRCSSQSGHNTVSWYQQALGQGPQFIFQYYREEENGRGNFPPRFSGLQFPNYSSELNVNALELDDSALYLCASSLGGGRAMGNEQFFGPGTRLTVL.

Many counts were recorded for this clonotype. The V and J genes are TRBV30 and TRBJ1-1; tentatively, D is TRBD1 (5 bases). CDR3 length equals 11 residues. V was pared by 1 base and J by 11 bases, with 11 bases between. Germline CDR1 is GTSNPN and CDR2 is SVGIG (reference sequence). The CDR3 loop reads CAWSGPGHAFF. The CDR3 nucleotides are TGTGCCTGGAGTGGCCCAGGGCATGCTTTCTTT.

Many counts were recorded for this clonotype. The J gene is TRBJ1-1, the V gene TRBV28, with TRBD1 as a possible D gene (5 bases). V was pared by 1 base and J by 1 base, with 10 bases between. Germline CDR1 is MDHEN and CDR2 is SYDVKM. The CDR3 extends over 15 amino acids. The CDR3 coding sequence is TGTGCCAGCAGTTTATTTGGGGGAGGGAACACTGAAGCTTTCTTT. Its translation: CASSLFGGGNTEAFF.

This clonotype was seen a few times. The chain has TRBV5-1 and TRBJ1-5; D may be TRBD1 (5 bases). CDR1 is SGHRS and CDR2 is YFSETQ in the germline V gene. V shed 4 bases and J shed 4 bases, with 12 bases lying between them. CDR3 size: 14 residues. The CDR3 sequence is CASSADSINQPQHF. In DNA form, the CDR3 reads TGCGCCAGCAGCGCTGACAGTATTAATCAGCCCCAGCATTTT.

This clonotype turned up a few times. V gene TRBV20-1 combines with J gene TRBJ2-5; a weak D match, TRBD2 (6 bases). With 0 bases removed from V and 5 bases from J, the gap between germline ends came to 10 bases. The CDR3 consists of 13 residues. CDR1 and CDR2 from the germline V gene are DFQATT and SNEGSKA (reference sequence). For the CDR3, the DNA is TGCAGTGCTAGAGAAGGACTACCCGAGACCCAGTACTTC. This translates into CSAREGLPETQYF.

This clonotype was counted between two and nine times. The CDR3, as DNA: TGCAGTGCTCCGGGACGGGGAGACGAGCAGTACTTC. Encoded protein: CSAPGRGDEQYF. The chain recombines TRBV20-1 with TRBJ2-7; D might be TRBD1 or TRBD2, each matching 5 bases. Germline CDR1 DFQATT, CDR2 SNEGSKA (reference sequence). This CDR3 is 12 amino acids long. Trimming removed 5 bases at V and 5 bases at J, with 13 bases between.

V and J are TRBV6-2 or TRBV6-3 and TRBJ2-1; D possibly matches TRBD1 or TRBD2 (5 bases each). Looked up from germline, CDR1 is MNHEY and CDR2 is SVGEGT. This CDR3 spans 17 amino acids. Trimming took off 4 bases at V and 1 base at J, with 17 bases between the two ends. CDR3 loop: CASSSQTGALSYNEQFF. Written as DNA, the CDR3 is TGTGCCAGCAGTTCCCAGACCGGGGCGCTTTCCTACAATGAGCAGTTCTTC.

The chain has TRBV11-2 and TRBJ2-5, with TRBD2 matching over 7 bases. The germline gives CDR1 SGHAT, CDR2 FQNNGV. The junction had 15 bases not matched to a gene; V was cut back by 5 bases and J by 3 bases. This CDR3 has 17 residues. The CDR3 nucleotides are TGTGCCAGCAGCCAGGAGGTAGCCGGGACTAACAAAGAGACCCAGTACTTC. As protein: CASSQEVAGTNKETQYF.

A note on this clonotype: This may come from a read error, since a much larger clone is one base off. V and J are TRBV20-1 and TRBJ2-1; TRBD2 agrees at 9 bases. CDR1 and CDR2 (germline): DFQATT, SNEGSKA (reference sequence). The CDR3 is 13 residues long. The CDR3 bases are TGCAGTGCTCCCCTAGCGGGGATCAATGAGCAGTCCTTC. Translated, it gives CSAPLAGINEQSF.

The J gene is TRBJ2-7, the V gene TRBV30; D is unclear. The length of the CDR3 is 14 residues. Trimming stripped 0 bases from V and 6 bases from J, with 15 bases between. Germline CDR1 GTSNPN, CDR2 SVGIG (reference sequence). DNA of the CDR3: TGTGCCTGGAGTGTTCCCTCTCCTAGTGGCGAGCAGTACTTC. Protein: CAWSVPSPSGEQYF.

CDR3 in amino acids: CAWSPGTGRNLGYTF. CDR3 in DNA: TGTGCCTGGAGTCCCGGGACAGGAAGGAACCTCGGCTACACCTTC. The J gene is TRBJ1-2, the V gene TRBV30; 8 bases agree with TRBD1. The V gene's germline CDR1 is GTSNPN and CDR2 SVGIG (reference sequence). After removal of 2 bases from V and 8 bases from J, the junction contained 13 bases not matched to a gene. The CDR3 loop spans 15 amino acids.